This T cell receptor beta chain was recorded in a study of cytomegalovirus exposure and HLA in healthy donors. Study-level findings and limits: It emerged from a later analysis that several of the most significant clusters appeared to be linked to common viral pathogens. With high specificity and sensitivity, the classifier reportedly diagnosed cytomegalovirus status.

With 60 Vbeta and 13 Jbeta primers, the PCR was carried out. In the original workflow: A later analysis tallied about 80 million unique TCR beta chains, some 12 million of them shared. Libraries were prepared by immunoSEQ multiplex PCR; TCRdb keeps only in-frame clonotypes and omits some of them. V, J and clone size reflect that table, while D and trimming were determined from the DNA. The sample comprises roughly 100,000 clones, approximately 70% of which are singletons, and 0.79% rests with the top ten. To note about this clone: Its target is not known.

The CDR3 totals 13 residues. Germline CDR1 is MNHEY and CDR2 is SMNVEV (reference sequence). V shed 0 bases and J shed 4 bases, with 5 bases lying between them. The sample was PBMCs. The chain recombines TRBV27 with TRBJ2-3; D is uncertain. The TCR was taken from a boy younger than 18 in good health and CMV-seronegative. CDR3 DNA: TGTGCCAGCAGTTTATCGTTCGCAGATACGCAGTATTTT. Amino acids: CASSLSFADTQYF.